These 29 T cell receptor beta chains were all obtained from the same sample, sequenced in a study of T cell repertoires in cytomegalovirus infection. Using its own MiXCR run on the reads, TCRdb lists one record per CDR3 protein. The table lists a few hundred thousand distinct CDR3 sequences, more than 15% of them singletons. The sample was CD8+ T cells from PBMCs. The receptors shown here come from a human donor in good health (CMV status not recorded). Some clones in this sample may be carry-over from other donors' samples.

The chain has TRBV2 and TRBJ1-2; 12 bases agree with TRBD1. J gave up 5 bases and V 3 bases, and 4 bases lay outside the gene matches. This CDR3 is 15 amino acids long. Germline V CDR1 and CDR2: SNHLY, FYNNEI. The CDR3 loop is CASSDGTGGGYGYTF. The CDR3 nucleotides are TGTGCCAGCAGTGACGGGACAGGGGGCGGATATGGCTACACCTTC.

There are a few counts of this clonotype. The DNA for the CDR3 is TGTGCCAGCACGGACTCGACCTCGGATATTCGGACCTACGAGCAGTACTTC. This encodes CASTDSTSDIRTYEQYF. V and J are TRBV28 and TRBJ2-7; D is perhaps TRBD2 (5 bases). Trimming cost V 7 bases and J 2 bases, with 24 bases left between them. The CDR3 has 17 residues. The germline V gene has CDR1 MDHEN and CDR2 SYDVKM.

The V gene is TRBV7-9, the J gene TRBJ1-4; D unresolved. The CDR3 contains 13 residues. V was clipped by 3 bases and J by 2 bases, with 4 bases between them. Germline V gene data show CDR1 as SEHNR and CDR2 as FQNEAQ (reference sequence). This CDR3 is CASSLTTNEKLFF. CDR3 bases: TGTGCCAGCAGCTTGACCACTAATGAAAAACTGTTTTTT.

This clonotype has a count of ten or more. This chain joins TRBV29-1 and TRBJ2-7; 8 bases fit TRBD2. The CDR3 loop spans 14 amino acids. From germline, CDR1 is SQVTM and CDR2 ANQGSEA. Trimming removed 7 bases from V and 4 bases from J; junction bases left unmatched: 12. CDR3 amino acids: CSAQERGKGYEQYF. DNA for the CDR3: TGCAGCGCCCAAGAGCGGGGGAAGGGATACGAGCAGTACTTC.

This clonotype appeared a few times. The chain is built from TRBV7-8 and TRBJ2-7; D perhaps matches TRBD2 (7 bases). Germline assignment: CDR1 SGHVS and CDR2 FQNEAQ. CDR3 length: 16 amino acids. Deletions cut 5 bases from V and 4 bases from J, with 21 bases between. CDR3: CASSEPPGGFGYEQYF. The DNA for the CDR3 is TGTGCCAGCAGCGAACCCCCGGGGGGCTTTGGGTACGAGCAGTACTTC.

This clonotype has a handful of counts. The chain uses TRBV29-1 and TRBJ1-1, with D possibly TRBD1 on 5 matching bases. CDR1 SQVTM and CDR2 ANQGSEA come from the germline V gene. The CDR3 spans 13 residues. With 8 bases removed from V and 5 bases from J, the gap between germline ends came to 18 bases. CDR3 in DNA: TGCAGCCCCGAGGAAGGGGACGGAACTGAAGCTTTCTTT. It translates to CSPEEGDGTEAFF.

The chain carries TRBV5-6 and TRBJ2-1, with D uncertain. This CDR3 comprises 14 residues. Trimming cost V 3 bases and J 9 bases, with 16 bases left between them. Germline lookup yields CDR1 SGHDT and CDR2 YYEEEE. The DNA for the CDR3 is TGTGCCAGCAGCTCCGGACCCGAACTGGGTGAGCAGTTCTTC. It is translated as CASSSGPELGEQFF. The entire variable domain, with the rest obtained from reference TRBV5-6 and TRBJ2-1, is as follows: DAGVTQSPTHLIKTRGQQVTLRCSPKSGHDTVSWYQQALGQGPQFIFQYYEEEERQRGNFPDRFSGHQFPNYSSELNVNALLLGDSALYLCASSSGPELGEQFFGPGTRLTVL.

This clonotype was detected a few times. The rearrangement uses TRBV20-1 and TRBJ2-7; a weak D match, TRBD1 (5 bases). The V end was cut by 2 bases, the J end by 3 bases, with 17 bases between. Germline V gene sequence: CDR1 DFQATT, CDR2 SNEGSKA (reference sequence). This CDR3 spans 15 amino acids. Written as DNA, the CDR3 is TGCAGTGCTAGATCCATGAGCAGGGAAATCTACGAGCAGTACTTC. Protein: CSARSMSREIYEQYF.

The chain has TRBV6-2 or TRBV6-3 and TRBJ2-5; 10 nucleotides line up with TRBD1. The germline V gene has CDR1 MNHEY and CDR2 SVGEGT. The CDR3 has 15 residues. V shed 5 bases, J shed 1 base, and the junction held 4 bases outside the gene matches. The CDR3 spells CASSPGQGVQETQYF. The CDR3 nucleotides read TGTGCCAGCAGTCCTGGACAGGGGGTCCAAGAGACCCAGTACTTC.

This clonotype has only a few counts. This chain joins TRBV9 and TRBJ2-3; TRBD1 aligns across 7 bases. The junction had 8 bases not matched to a gene; V was cut back by 0 bases and J by 1 base. The length of the CDR3 is 17 residues. Looked up from germline, CDR1 is SGDLS and CDR2 is YYNGEE. CDR3 sequence (DNA): TGTGCCAGCAGCGTAGGGTCGGGACAGCGACGCACAGATACGCAGTATTTT. Translated, it gives CASSVGSGQRRTDTQYF.

The CDR3 region is CSALGQEDYEQYF. CDR3 in DNA: TGCAGTGCTCTCGGACAGGAGGACTACGAGCAGTACTTC. The chain employs TRBV20-1 and TRBJ2-7; 7 bases line up with TRBD1. V dropped 5 bases and J dropped 3; count of bases not matched to a gene: 7. The CDR3 consists of 13 residues. The V gene's germline CDR1 is DFQATT and CDR2 SNEGSKA (reference sequence).

The chain has TRBV6-5 and TRBJ2-7; possibly TRBD1 for D (6 bases). Trimming cost V 4 bases and J 6 bases, with 10 bases left between them. CDR1 and CDR2 (germline): MNHEY, SVGAGI. This CDR3 comprises 12 residues. DNA for the CDR3: TGTGCCAGCAGTTTCCCAGGGGCCGAGCAGTACTTC. Its protein is CASSFPGAEQYF.

This clonotype has at least ten counts. J is TRBJ1-1 and V is TRBV12-3 or TRBV12-4; D gene ambiguous. The CDR3 totals 12 residues. V was shortened by 0 bases and J by 13 bases, with 12 bases between the two germline ends. CDR3 nucleotides: TGTGCCAGCAGTTTAGCGGGCCGGGGAGTTTTCTTT. It codes for CASSLAGRGVFF.

In this sample, this clonotype turned up a few times. The chain joins TRBV6-1 to TRBJ2-1; tentative D call: TRBD1 (7 bases). Germline V gene sequence: CDR1 MNHNS, CDR2 SASEGT. The length of the CDR3 is 14 residues. Trimming cost V 2 bases and J 7 bases, with 12 bases left between them. CDR3 bases: TGTGCCAGCAGTGAATTTGCAGGGGGGAATGAGCAGTTCTTC. It codes for CASSEFAGGNEQFF.

The chain combines TRBV5-4 with TRBJ2-7; 8 bases align to TRBD2. CDR3 length: 13 amino acids. V trimming: 1 base; J trimming: 5 bases; junction bases outside the gene matches: 2. Germline CDR1 reads SGHNT; CDR2 reads YYREEE (reference sequence). The CDR3 is CASSLRGGHEQYF. Here the CDR3 DNA reads TGTGCCAGCAGCTTGCGGGGGGGCCACGAGCAGTACTTC.

The chain recombines TRBV11-2 with TRBJ1-2; D is undetermined. The germline gives CDR1 SGHAT, CDR2 FQNNGV. The length of the CDR3 is 14 residues. V lost 1 base, J lost 8 bases, and 14 bases lay in between. The CDR3 loop reads CASSLVVRSGGYTF. DNA of the CDR3: TGTGCCAGCAGCTTAGTCGTCAGGTCGGGGGGCTACACCTTC.

This clonotype is a singleton in its sample. CDR3 protein: CASSLQGAGAVGGYTF. The DNA for the CDR3 is TGTGCCAGCAGTCTCCAAGGCGCGGGGGCGGTCGGTGGCTACACCTTC. This rearrangement joins TRBV6-5 to TRBJ1-2, with D possibly TRBD1 on 6 matching bases. Trimming took 5 bases from V and 7 from J, leaving 23 bases between them. Looked up from germline, CDR1 is MNHEY and CDR2 is SVGAGI. The CDR3 loop spans 16 amino acids.

This clonotype was seen a handful of times. The chain links TRBV7-9 to TRBJ1-1; a possible D gene is TRBD1 (5 bases). The CDR3 is 13 amino acids. Germline values: CDR1 SEHNR, CDR2 FQNEAQ (reference sequence). Trimming left V 6 bases short and J 4 bases short, with 12 bases between. CDR3 sequence (DNA): TGTGCCAGCAGAGGGACTGCGGGCACTGAAGCTTTCTTT. It encodes CASRGTAGTEAFF. Full variable domain (missing parts from reference TRBV7-9 and TRBJ1-1): DTGVSQNPRHKITKRGQNVTFRCDPISEHNRLYWYRQTLGQGPEFLTYFQNEAQLEKSRLLSDRFSAERPKGSFSTLEIQRTEQGDSAMYLCASRGTAGTEAFFGQGTRLTVV.

This clonotype was seen a few times. The CDR3 DNA sequence: TGCAGCGTTGAAGATCGGACTTCGGGCGGGGGGCGCGGACCCCTCTATGGCTACACCTTC. Translating it yields CSVEDRTSGGGRGPLYGYTF. The chain employs TRBV29-1 and TRBJ1-2; possible D gene TRBD1, 6 bases. CDR1 and CDR2 (germline): SQVTM, ANQGSEA. The CDR3 is 20 residues long. Trimming shortened V by 0 bases and J by 4 bases, and 30 bases separated the two germline ends.

The CDR3, as DNA: TGCAGTGCCAATACGGGACCGACCGGGGATACGCAGTATTTT. It is translated as CSANTGPTGDTQYF. The rearrangement uses TRBV20-1 and TRBJ2-3; possibly TRBD1 or TRBD2 for D (5 bases each). The CDR3 loop spans 14 amino acids. Germline V gives CDR1 DFQATT, CDR2 SNEGSKA (reference sequence). The germline V and J ends were trimmed by 6 bases and 6 bases, with 19 bases remaining between them.

This clonotype was observed at least ten times. This sequence joins TRBV12-5 and TRBJ2-1; a possible D gene is TRBD1 (5 bases). Deletions cut 0 bases from V and 2 bases from J, with 17 bases between. CDR1 and CDR2 (germline): LGHNT, FRNRAP. The CDR3 is 18 amino acids. This CDR3 is CASGLVSGRAGPYNEQFF. As DNA, the CDR3 is TGTGCTAGTGGTTTGGTTTCAGGCAGGGCTGGCCCCTACAATGAGCAGTTCTTC.

Comments on this clonotype: A junction end diverges from the germline sequence, so it may reflect a read error. The chain recombines TRBV7-7 with TRBJ2-5; D is perhaps TRBD1 (6 bases). CDR3 length equals 13 residues. Looked up from germline, CDR1 is SSHAT and CDR2 is FNYEAQ (reference sequence). Here the CDR3 reads CASRGQSEETQYF. As DNA, the CDR3 is TGTGCTAGCAGGGGACAATCGGAGGAGACCCAGTACTTC.

This clonotype was detected only a few times. The V gene is TRBV7-6, the J gene TRBJ2-3; D call uncertain. The CDR3 is made up of 14 amino acids. V lost 5 bases and J 2 bases, leaving 11 bases between the germline ends. Germline V gives CDR1 SGHVS, CDR2 FNYEAQ. The CDR3 spells CASSPWQVTDTQYF. The CDR3 DNA is TGTGCCAGCAGCCCTTGGCAGGTCACAGATACGCAGTATTTT.

The V call is TRBV19, the J call TRBJ1-5; 7 bases are a match to TRBD1. The CDR3 length is 15 residues. The trim removed 1 base at V and 7 bases at J, leaving 7 bases unmatched. Germline CDR1 and CDR2: LNHDA and SQIVND (reference sequence). CDR3 amino acids: CASSIGGGAGQPQHF. For the CDR3, the DNA is TGTGCCAGTAGTATAGGAGGGGGCGCAGGGCAGCCCCAGCATTTT.

This chain uses TRBV7-6 with TRBJ2-5, with D possibly matching TRBD1 (6 bases). The CDR3 has 17 residues. Between the trimmed V and J ends, which lost 5 bases and 3 bases, there was a span of 22 bases. Germline V lookup: CDR1 SGHVS, CDR2 FNYEAQ. The CDR3 sequence is CASSLTYREHVEETQYF. CDR3 nucleotides: TGTGCCAGCAGCCTAACCTACAGGGAGCACGTAGAAGAGACCCAGTACTTC.

The rearrangement joins TRBV7-3 to TRBJ1-5; D is unresolved. CDR1 and CDR2 from the germline V gene are SGHTA and FQGTGA. Between the trimmed V and J ends, which lost 5 bases and 8 bases, there was a span of 13 bases. CDR3 size: 13 residues. The CDR3 DNA follows: TGTGCCAGCAGCCATTCTACGGGCAAGCCCCAGCATTTT. This encodes CASSHSTGKPQHF.

The sample holds many counts of this clonotype. This chain joins TRBV7-6 and TRBJ2-3, with TRBD2 identical over 7 bases. Germline V gives CDR1 SGHVS, CDR2 FNYEAQ. V shed 2 bases, J shed 2 bases, and the junction held 10 bases outside the gene matches. This CDR3 spans 17 amino acids. This chain's CDR3 is CASSLSPGGAYTDTQYF. CDR3 in DNA: TGTGCCAGCAGCTTATCCCCGGGGGGAGCCTACACAGATACGCAGTATTTT. Based on the CDR3 plus reference TRBV7-6 and TRBJ2-3, the full variable domain is GAGVSQSPRYKVTKRGQDVALRCDPISGHVSLYWYRQALGQGPEFLTYFNYEAQQDKSGLPNDRFSAERPEGSISTLTIQRTEQRDSAMYRCASSLSPGGAYTDTQYFGPGTRLTVL.

This clonotype was seen repeatedly, ten times or more. This chain uses TRBV27 with TRBJ2-5; D unresolved. V shed 0 bases and J shed 5 bases, with 10 bases lying between them. CDR1 is MNHEY and CDR2 is SMNVEV in the germline V gene (reference sequence). This CDR3 comprises 14 residues. The CDR3 DNA reads TGTGCCAGCAGTTTATCGCCTTTCCGGGAGACCCAGTACTTC. It is translated as CASSLSPFRETQYF.

The sample holds many counts of this clonotype. The CDR3 bases are TGTGCCAGCAGCCCCTCCCCTGGAAATGAGCAGTTCTTC. It specifies CASSPSPGNEQFF. The chain recombines TRBV7-6 with TRBJ2-1; D call uncertain. Trimming removed 5 bases at V and 7 bases at J, with 12 bases between. There are 13 residues in the CDR3. CDR1 and CDR2 (germline): SGHVS, FNYEAQ.